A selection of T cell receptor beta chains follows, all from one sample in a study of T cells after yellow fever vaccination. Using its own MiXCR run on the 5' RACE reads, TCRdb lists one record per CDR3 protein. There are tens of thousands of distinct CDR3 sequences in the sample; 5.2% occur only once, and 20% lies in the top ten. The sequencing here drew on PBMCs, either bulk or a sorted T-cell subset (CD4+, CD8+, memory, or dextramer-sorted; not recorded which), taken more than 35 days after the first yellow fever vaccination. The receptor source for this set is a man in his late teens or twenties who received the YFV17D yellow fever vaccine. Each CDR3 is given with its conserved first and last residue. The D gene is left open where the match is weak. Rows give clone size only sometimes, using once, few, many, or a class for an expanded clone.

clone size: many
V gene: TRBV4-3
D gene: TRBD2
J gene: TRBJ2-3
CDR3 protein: CASSQGAGVSTDTQYF
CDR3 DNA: TGCGCCAGCAGCCAAGGAGCGGGGGTTAGCACAGATACGCAGTATTTT

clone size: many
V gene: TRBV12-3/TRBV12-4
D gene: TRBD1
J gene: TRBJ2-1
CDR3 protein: CASSGEQGGYEQFF
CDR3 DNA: TGTGCCAGCAGTGGAGAACAGGGGGGCTATGAGCAGTTCTTC

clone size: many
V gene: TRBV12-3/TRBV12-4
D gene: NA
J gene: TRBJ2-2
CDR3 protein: CASSAGSAGELFF
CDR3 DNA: TGTGCCAGCTCGGCAGGCTCTGCCGGGGAGCTGTTTTTT

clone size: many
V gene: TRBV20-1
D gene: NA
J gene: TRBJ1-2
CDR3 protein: CSARVGTGNYGYTF
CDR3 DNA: TGCAGTGCTAGAGTGGGAACAGGGAACTATGGCTACACCTTC

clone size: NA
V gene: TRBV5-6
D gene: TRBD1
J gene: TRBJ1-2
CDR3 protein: CASSRYYRGPGYTF
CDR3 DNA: TGTGCCAGCAGCAGATACTACAGGGGGCCTGGCTACACCTTC

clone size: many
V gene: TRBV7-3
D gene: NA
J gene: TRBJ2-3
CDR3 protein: CASSPLGWMNTQYF
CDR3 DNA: TGTGCCAGCAGCCCGCTGGGATGGATGAATACGCAGTATTTT

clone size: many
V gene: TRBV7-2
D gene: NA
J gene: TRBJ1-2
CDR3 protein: CASSPGPWDYGYTF
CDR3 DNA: TGTGCCAGCAGCCCCGGACCATGGGACTATGGCTACACCTTC

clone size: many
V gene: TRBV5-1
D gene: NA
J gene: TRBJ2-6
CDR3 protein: CASSLPTSSGANVLTF
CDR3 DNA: TGCGCCAGCAGCCTACCTACAAGCTCTGGGGCCAACGTCCTGACTTTC

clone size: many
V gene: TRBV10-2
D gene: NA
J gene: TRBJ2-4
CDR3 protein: CASRVGAKNIQYF
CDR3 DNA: TGCGCCAGCCGGGTGGGGGCCAAAAACATTCAGTACTTC

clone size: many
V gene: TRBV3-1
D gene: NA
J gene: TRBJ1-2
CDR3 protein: CASSQGQNYGYTF
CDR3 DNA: TGTGCCAGCAGCCAAGGACAGAACTATGGCTACACCTTC

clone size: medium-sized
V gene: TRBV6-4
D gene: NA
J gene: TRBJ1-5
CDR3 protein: CASSDLVFCNQPQHF
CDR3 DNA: TGTGCCAGCAGTGACTTGGTATTTTGCAATCAGCCCCAGCATTTT

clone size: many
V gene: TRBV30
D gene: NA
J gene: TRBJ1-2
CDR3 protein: CAWSAAGLAHGYTF
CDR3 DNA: TGTGCCTGGAGTGCCGCAGGGCTTGCGCATGGCTACACCTTC

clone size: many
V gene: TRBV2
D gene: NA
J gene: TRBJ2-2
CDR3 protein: CASILDGGELFF
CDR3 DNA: TGTGCCAGCATTCTGGATGGCGGGGAGCTGTTTTTT

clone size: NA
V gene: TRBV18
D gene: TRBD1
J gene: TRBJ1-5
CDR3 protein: CTSCLGHRDRVSNQPQHF
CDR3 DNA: TGTACCAGCTGTTTAGGGCACCGGGACAGGGTTAGCAATCAGCCCCAGCATTTT

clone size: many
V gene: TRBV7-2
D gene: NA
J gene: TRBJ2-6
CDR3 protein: CASSSYSLGANVLTF
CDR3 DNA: TGTGCCAGCAGCTCCTATAGCCTCGGGGCCAACGTCCTGACTTTC

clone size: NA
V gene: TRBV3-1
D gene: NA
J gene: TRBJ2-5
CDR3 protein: CASCRLGQLGLQETQYF
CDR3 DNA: TGTGCCAGCTGCCGCCTTGGGCAGTTGGGGTTACAAGAGACCCAGTACTTC

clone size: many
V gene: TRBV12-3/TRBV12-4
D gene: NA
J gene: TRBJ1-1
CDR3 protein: CASSLIGNTEAFF
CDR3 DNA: TGTGCCAGCAGCCTAATCGGGAACACTGAAGCTTTCTTT

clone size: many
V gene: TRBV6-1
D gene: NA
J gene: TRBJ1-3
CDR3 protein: CASSEQGGNTIYF
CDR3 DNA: TGTGCCAGCAGTGAACAGGGTGGAAACACCATATATTTT

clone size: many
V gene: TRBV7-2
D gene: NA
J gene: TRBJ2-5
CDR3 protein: CASSLEAPRDQYF
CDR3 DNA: TGTGCCAGCAGCTTAGAGGCTCCCCGGGATCAGTACTTC

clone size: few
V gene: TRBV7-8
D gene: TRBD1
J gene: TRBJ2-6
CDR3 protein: CASSLGQGAGANVLTF
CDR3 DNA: TGTGCCAGCAGCTTGGGACAGGGAGCCGGGGCCAACGTCCTGACTTTC

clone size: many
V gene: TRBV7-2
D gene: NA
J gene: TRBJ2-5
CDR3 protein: CASSWAGRGYF
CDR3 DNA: TGTGCCAGCAGCTGGGCTGGACGGGGCTACTTC

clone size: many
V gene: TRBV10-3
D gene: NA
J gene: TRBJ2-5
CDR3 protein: CAIRVEETQYF
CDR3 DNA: TGTGCCATCAGAGTAGAAGAGACCCAGTACTTC

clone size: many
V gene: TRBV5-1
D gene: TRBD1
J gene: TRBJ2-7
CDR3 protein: CASSLVLGTGTYEQYF
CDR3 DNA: TGCGCCAGCAGCTTGGTTTTAGGGACAGGGACCTACGAGCAGTACTTC

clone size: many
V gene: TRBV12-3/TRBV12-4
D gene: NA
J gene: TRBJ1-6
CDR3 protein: CASSLASSYNSPLHF
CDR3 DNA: TGTGCCAGCAGTTTGGCTAGCTCCTATAATTCACCCCTCCACTTT

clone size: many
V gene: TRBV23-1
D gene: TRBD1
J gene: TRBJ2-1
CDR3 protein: CASPGTALYNEQFF
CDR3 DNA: TGCGCCAGCCCCGGGACAGCTTTATACAATGAGCAGTTCTTC

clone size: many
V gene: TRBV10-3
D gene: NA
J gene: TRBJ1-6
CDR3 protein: CAISEQRTVNSPLHF
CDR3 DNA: TGTGCCATCAGTGAGCAGAGGACAGTAAATTCACCCCTCCACTTT

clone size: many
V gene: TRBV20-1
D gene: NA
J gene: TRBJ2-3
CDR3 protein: CSAEARGGHRTDTQYF
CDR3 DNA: TGCAGTGCCGAAGCGAGGGGGGGCCACCGCACAGATACGCAGTATTTT